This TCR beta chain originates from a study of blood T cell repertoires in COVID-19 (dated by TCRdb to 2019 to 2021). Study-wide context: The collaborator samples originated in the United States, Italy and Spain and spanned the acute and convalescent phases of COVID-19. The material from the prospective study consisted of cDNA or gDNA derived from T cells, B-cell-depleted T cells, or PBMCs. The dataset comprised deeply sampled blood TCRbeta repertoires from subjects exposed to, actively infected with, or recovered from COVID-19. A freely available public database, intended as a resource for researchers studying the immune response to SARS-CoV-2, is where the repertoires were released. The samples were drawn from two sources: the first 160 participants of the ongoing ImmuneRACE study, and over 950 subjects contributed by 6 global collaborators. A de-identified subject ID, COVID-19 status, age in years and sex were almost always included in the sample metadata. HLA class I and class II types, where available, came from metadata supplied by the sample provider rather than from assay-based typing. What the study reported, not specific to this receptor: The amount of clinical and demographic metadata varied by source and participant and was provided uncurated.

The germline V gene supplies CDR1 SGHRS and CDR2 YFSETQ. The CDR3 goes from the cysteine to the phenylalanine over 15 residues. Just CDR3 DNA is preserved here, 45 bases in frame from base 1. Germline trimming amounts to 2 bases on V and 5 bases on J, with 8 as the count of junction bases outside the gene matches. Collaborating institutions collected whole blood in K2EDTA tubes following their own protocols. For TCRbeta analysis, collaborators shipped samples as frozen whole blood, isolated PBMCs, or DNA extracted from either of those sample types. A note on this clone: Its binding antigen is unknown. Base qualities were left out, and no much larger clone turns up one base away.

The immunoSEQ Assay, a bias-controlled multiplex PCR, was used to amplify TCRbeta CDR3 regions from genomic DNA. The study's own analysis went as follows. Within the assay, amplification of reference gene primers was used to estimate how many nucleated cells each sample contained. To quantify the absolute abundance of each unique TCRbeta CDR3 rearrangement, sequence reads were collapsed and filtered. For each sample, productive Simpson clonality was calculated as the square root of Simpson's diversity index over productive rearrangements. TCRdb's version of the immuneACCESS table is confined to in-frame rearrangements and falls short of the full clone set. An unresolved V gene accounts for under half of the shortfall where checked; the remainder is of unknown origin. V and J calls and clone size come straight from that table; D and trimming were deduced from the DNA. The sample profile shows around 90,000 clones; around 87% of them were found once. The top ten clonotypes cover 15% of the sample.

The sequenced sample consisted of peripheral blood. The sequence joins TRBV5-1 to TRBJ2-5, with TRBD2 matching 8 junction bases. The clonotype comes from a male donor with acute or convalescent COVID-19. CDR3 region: CASSFAGGSGETQYF. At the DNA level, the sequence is TGCGCCAGCAGCTTCGCGGGGGGCTCGGGGGAGACCCAGTACTTC.